Each of the 10 T cell receptor beta chains below was sequenced from the same sample in a study of CD4 and CD8 cells across lung adenocarcinoma regions. A single record per CDR3 protein comes from TCRdb applying MiXCR to the PCR reads. The table includes 20,000 to 30,000 distinct CDR3 sequences, almost 50% detected once. The sequencing input was CD8+ T cells from the center of a lung tumor. The receptors here all came from a male donor with lung adenocarcinoma. The CD4 and CD8 labels of this study may be unreliable.

In the case of this clonotype: A read error may produce the germline difference seen at one junction end. CDR3 sequence (DNA): TGTGCCAGCGGGGAAAGCGGGGGCGGTGACCCAGAGACCCAGTACTTT. Translated: CASGESGGGDPETQYF. The chain uses TRBV6-1 and TRBJ2-5; 8 bases match TRBD2. CDR3 size: 16 residues. Germline values: CDR1 MNHNS, CDR2 SASEGT.

This chain connects TRBV6-1 to TRBJ2-5, with 8 bases fitting TRBD2. The germline CDR1 and CDR2 sequences are MNHNS and SASEGT. The CDR3 is 14 residues long. The CDR3 reads CAGSGGGGQETQYF. The CDR3 DNA follows: TGTGCGGGCAGCGGGGGCGGAGGCCAAGAGACCCAGTACTTC.

This clonotype was counted between two and nine times. This chain links TRBV11-3 with TRBJ2-3; no clear D. CDR1 and CDR2 from the germline V gene are SGHNT and YENEEA. The length of the CDR3 is 12 residues. V lost 1 base, J lost 3 bases, and 2 bases lay in between. The CDR3 region has the DNA TGTGCCAGCAGCTTAGGGACAGATACGCAGTATTTT. It encodes CASSLGTDTQYF.

The V gene is TRBV10-1, the J gene TRBJ2-5, with TRBD2 as a possible D gene (6 bases). The length of the CDR3 is 14 residues. V lost 3 bases and J 2 bases, leaving 10 bases between the germline ends. From germline, CDR1 is WNHNN and CDR2 SYGVQD (reference sequence). The CDR3 DNA reads as TGCGCCAGCAGTGACTCCCGGGAGCAAGAGACCCAGTACTTC. It specifies CASSDSREQETQYF.

Note on this clonotype: The junction does not match germline at one end; this may be a read error. The chain couples TRBV6-1 to TRBJ2-3; 7 bases are a match to TRBD2. From germline, CDR1 is MNHNS and CDR2 SASEGT. This CDR3 is built from 19 residues. CDR3 residues: CASSEFLGSGPCVTDTQYF. In nucleotides, the CDR3 is TGTGCCAGCAGTGAATTCTTGGGTAGCGGGCCCTGTGTCACAGATACCCAGTACTTT.

This clonotype was seen more than once but under ten times. The CDR3: CASSEATSGIGEQFF. In DNA form, the CDR3 reads TGTGCCAGCAGTGAAGCGACTAGCGGAATAGGTGAGCAGTTCTTC. The V and J genes are TRBV6-1 and TRBJ2-1, with TRBD2 identical over 9 bases. The CDR3 sequence is 15 residues long. V trimming: 0 bases; J trimming: 9 bases; junction bases outside the gene matches: 6. CDR1 is MNHNS and CDR2 is SASEGT in the germline V gene.

Worth noting for this clonotype: This may stem from a read error, because a much larger clone lies one nucleotide away. The rearrangement links TRBV10-1 to TRBJ2-1, with 8 positions matching TRBD2. V lost 0 bases and J lost 8; bases outside the gene matches: 6. The CDR3 extends over 15 amino acids. Germline V lookup: CDR1 WNHNN, CDR2 SYGVQD (reference sequence). This CDR3 reads CASSESPGGGDEQFF. The CDR3 nucleotides are TGCGCCAGCAGTGAGTCCCCGGGAGGGGGGGATGAGCAGTTCTTC.

In its sample, this clonotype was seen many times. This rearrangement joins TRBV6-1 to TRBJ2-4; D is uncertain. Judging by the DNA end, TRBJ2-7 fits better; the J call may be wrong. There are 13 residues in the CDR3. The germline gives CDR1 MNHNS, CDR2 SASEGT. CDR3 nucleotides: TGTGCCAGCAGCATGGACCCGTCCTACGAGCAGTACTTC. Protein sequence: CASSMDPSYEQYF.

The CDR3 sequence: CASWGQGASGYTF. In DNA form, the CDR3 reads TGTGCCAGCTGGGGACAGGGGGCGTCAGGCTACACCTTC. This chain links TRBV6-1 with TRBJ1-2, with TRBD1 matching 12 bases. This CDR3 is built from 13 residues. The germline V gene has CDR1 MNHNS and CDR2 SASEGT. The V segment lost 8 bases and the J segment 8 bases; nucleotides outside the gene matches: 6.

The V gene is TRBV11-1, the J gene TRBJ2-5; tentatively, D is TRBD2 (6 bases). The length of the CDR3 is 15 residues. V shed 6 bases and J shed 4 bases, with 18 bases lying between them. CDR1 SGHAT and CDR2 FQDESV come from the germline V gene (reference sequence). DNA of the CDR3: TGTGCCAGCAGAGAAAGAGGGGAGGCAGGAGAGACCCAGTACTTC. It codes for CASRERGEAGETQYF. Using reference TRBV11-1 and TRBJ2-5 for the parts outside the CDR3, the full variable domain is EAEVAQSPRYKITEKSQAVAFWCDPISGHATLYWYRQILGQGPELLVQFQDESVVDDSQLPKDRFSAERLKGVDSTLKIQPAELGDSAMYLCASRERGEAGETQYFGPGTRLLVL.